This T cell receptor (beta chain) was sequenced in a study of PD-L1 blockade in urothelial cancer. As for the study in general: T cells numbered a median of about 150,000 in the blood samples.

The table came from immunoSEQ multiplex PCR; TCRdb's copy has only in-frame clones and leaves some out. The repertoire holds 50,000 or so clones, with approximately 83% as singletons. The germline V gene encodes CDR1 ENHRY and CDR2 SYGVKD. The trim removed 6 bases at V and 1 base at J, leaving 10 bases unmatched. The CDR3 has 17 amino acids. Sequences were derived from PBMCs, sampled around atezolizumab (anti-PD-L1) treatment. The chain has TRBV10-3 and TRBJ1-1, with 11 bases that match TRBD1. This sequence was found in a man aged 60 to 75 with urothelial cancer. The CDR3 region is CAIRRTGQGATNTEAFF. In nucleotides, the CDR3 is TGTGCCATCAGACGAACAGGACAGGGGGCTACGAACACTGAAGCTTTCTTT.